This T cell receptor beta chain was captured in a study of response to subunit inactivated influenza vaccine. Regarding the study as a whole: Few additional T cells are recruited per seasonal influenza vaccination, authors suggested.

From germline, CDR1 is DFQATT and CDR2 SNEGSKA (reference sequence). The CDR3 is made up of 15 amino acids. V lost 0 bases and J lost 1; bases outside the gene matches: 5. A remark on this clonotype: Its antigen is unknown.

MiXCR, run by TCRdb on the RT-PCR reads, gives a single entry per CDR3 protein. The data contain more than 450,000 distinct CDR3 sequences, roughly 12% of them seen just once; the ten biggest clones take up about 10%. This clonotype was sampled from a man in his fifties who received an inactivated influenza vaccine. The sequences come from PBMCs from blood, collected on the day of vaccination. V and J are TRBV20-1 and TRBJ2-7; 8 nucleotides agree with TRBD1. As DNA, the CDR3 is TGCAGTGCTAGAGATACGACAGGGGAGTCCTACGAGCAGTACTTC. It is translated as CSARDTTGESYEQYF.